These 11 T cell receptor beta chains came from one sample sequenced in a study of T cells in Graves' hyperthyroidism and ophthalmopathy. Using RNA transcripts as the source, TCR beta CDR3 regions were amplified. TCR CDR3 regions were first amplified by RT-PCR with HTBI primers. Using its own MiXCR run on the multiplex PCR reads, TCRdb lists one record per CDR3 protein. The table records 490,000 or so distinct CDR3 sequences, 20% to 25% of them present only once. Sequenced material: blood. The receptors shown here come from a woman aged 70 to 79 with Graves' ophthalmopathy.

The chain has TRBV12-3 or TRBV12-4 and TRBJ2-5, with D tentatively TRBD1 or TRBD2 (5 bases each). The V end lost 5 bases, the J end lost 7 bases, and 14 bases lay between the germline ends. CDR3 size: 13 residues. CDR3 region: CASSRQGDGTQYF. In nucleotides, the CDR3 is TGTGCCAGCAGTCGTCAGGGAGACGGGACCCAGTACTTC.

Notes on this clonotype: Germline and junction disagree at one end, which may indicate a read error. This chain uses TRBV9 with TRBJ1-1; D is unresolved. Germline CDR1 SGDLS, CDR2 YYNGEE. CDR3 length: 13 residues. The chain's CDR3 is CAGSEALNTEAFF. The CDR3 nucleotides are TGTGCCGGCAGCGAGGCGCTGAACACTGAAGCTTTCTTT.

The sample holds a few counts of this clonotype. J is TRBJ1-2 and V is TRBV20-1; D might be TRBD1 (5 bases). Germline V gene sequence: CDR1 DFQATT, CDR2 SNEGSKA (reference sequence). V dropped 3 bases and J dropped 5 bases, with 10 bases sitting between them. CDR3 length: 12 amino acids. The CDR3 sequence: CSASKGQYGYTF. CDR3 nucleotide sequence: TGCAGTGCTAGTAAGGGGCAATATGGCTACACCTTC.

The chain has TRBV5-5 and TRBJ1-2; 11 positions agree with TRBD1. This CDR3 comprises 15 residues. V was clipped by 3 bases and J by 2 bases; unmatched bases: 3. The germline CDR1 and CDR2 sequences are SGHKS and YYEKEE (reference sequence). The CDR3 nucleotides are TGTGCCAGCAGCTGGGGGGACAGGGGGAACTATGGCTACACCTTC. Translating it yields CASSWGDRGNYGYTF.

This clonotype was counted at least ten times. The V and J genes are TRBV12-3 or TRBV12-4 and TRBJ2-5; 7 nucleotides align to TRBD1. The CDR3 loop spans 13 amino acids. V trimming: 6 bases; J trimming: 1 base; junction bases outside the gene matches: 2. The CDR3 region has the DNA TGTGCCAGCAGACAGGGGATCCAAGAGACCCAGTACTTC. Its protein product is CASRQGIQETQYF.

In nucleotides, the CDR3 is TGTGCCAGCAGCCGAGCCGTACAGGGGGATGGCTACACCTTC. Residues: CASSRAVQGDGYTF. The J gene is TRBJ1-2, the V gene TRBV7-9, with TRBD1 matching 8 bases. The V and J ends lost 5 bases and 6 bases, in that order; junction bases with no gene match: 8. Germline CDR1 is SEHNR and CDR2 is FQNEAQ (reference sequence). The CDR3 is made up of 14 amino acids.

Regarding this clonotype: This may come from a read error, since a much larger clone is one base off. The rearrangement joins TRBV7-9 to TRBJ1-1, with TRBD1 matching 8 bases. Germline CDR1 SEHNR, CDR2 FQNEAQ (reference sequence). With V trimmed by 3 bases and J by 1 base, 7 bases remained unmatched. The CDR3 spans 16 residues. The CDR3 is CASSFSTGVPNTEAFF. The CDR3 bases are TGTGCCAGCAGCTTCTCGACAGGGGTACCGAACACTGAAGCTTTCTTT.

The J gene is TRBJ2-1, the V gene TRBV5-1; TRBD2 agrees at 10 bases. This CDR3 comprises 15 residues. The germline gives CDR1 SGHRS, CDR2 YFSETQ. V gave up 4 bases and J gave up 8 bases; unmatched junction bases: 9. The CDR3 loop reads CASSPGTSVFYEQFF. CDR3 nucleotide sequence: TGCGCCAGCAGCCCCGGGACTAGCGTGTTCTATGAGCAGTTCTTC.

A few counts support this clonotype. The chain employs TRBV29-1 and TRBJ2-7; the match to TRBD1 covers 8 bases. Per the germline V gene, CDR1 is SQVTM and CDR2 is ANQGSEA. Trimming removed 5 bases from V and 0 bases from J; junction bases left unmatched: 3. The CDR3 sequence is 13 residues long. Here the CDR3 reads CSVKGQASYEQYF. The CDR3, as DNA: TGCAGCGTTAAGGGACAGGCCTCCTACGAGCAGTACTTC.

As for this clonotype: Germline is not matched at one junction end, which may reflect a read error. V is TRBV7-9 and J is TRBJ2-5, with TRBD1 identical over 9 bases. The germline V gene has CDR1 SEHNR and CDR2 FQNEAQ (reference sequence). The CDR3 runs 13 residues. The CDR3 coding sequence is TGTGCCAGCAGCACCGGGACAGGGATTCCCCACGACTTC. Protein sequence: CASSTGTGIPHDF.

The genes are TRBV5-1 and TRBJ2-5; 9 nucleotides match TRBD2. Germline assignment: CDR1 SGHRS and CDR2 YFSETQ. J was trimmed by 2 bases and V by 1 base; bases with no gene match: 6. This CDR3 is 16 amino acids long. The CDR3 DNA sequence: TGCGCCAGCAGCTTGTCGGTAGCGGGAGCTCAAGAGACCCAGTACTTC. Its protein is CASSLSVAGAQETQYF.